The 2 T cell receptor beta chains listed next were all sequenced from one sample in a study of identifying expanded T cells in peripheral blood. Repertoires were generated with immunoSEQ multiplex PCR, while TCRdb's copy carries only in-frame clones and drops some. The sample holds approximately 140,000 clones, approximately 86% seen once. The sequencing input was blood. These receptors were obtained from a person between 18 and 75 years old in good health.

The chain uses TRBV29-1 and TRBJ2-5; D is ambiguous. V was trimmed by 5 bases and J by 5 bases, leaving 12 bases between them. The germline V gene has CDR1 SQVTM and CDR2 ANQGSEA. CDR3 length equals 12 residues. DNA of the CDR3: TGCAGCGTTTTGGTTCCGAGGGAGACCCAGTACTTC. It encodes CSVLVPRETQYF.

The gene calls are TRBV5-4 and TRBJ2-2, with D perhaps TRBD1 or TRBD2 (5 bases each). This CDR3 is 16 amino acids long. From germline, CDR1 is SGHNT and CDR2 YYREEE (reference sequence). V lost 3 bases to trimming and J lost 1 base, with 13 bases between them. CDR3: CASSSGPAGNTGELFF. The CDR3 DNA reads TGTGCCAGCAGCTCGGGGCCGGCCGGGAACACCGGGGAGCTGTTTTTT.